The T cell receptor beta chain under discussion was sequenced for a study of cytomegalovirus exposure and HLA in healthy donors. This PCR relied on a set of 60 Vbeta primers and 13 Jbeta primers. The data were produced by immunoSEQ multiplex PCR, yet TCRdb's version contains in-frame clones alone and is incomplete. The data contain fewer than 90,000 clones, around 74% of them singletons. Concerning this clone itself: Its matching antigen is unknown.

General study findings and limits: Other equally common chains were less clonally expanded than HLA-associated TCR beta chains, a later analysis showed. Productive rates of about 90% or about 30% were seen for most TCR beta V segments in an earlier analysis. Reports described diagnosis of cytomegalovirus status by the classifier as highly specific and sensitive. The dataset shows that most TCR sequences were rare, while some public TCRs occurred in many donors.

Germline CDR1 and CDR2: SNHLY and FYNNEI. The CDR3 spans 13 residues. Unmatched junction bases numbered 7, after V lost 10 bases and J lost 2 bases. The material sequenced was PBMCs. The sequence came from a young man in good health and CMV-seropositive. The V gene is TRBV2, the J gene TRBJ2-5; 7 bases are shared with TRBD2. In nucleotides, the CDR3 is TGTGCCATCACAACTAGCGCTCAAGAGACCCAGTACTTC. Protein sequence: CAITTSAQETQYF.